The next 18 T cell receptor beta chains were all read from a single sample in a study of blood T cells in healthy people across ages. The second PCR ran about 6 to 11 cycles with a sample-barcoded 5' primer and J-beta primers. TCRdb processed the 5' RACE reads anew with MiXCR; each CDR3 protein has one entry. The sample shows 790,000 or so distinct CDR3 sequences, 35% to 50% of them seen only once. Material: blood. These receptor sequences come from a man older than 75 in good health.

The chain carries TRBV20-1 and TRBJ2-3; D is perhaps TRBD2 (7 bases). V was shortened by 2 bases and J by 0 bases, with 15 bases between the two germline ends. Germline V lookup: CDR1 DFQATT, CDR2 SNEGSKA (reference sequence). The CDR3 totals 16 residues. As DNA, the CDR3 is TGCAGTGCTAGACCTGATCGGGGGGCTAGCACAGATACGCAGTATTTT. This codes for CSARPDRGASTDTQYF.

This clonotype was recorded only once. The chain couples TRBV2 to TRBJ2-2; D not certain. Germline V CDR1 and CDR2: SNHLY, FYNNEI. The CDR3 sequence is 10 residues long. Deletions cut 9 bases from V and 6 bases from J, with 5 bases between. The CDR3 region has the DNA TGTGCCAGAAGGGCCGGGGAGCTGTTTTTT. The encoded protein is CARRAGELFF. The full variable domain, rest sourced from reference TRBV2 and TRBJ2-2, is EPEVTQTPSHQVTQMGQEVILRCVPISNHLYFYWYRQILGQKVEFLVSFYNNEISEKSEIFDDQFSVERPDGSNFTLKIRSTKLEDSAMYFCARRAGELFFGEGSRLTVL.

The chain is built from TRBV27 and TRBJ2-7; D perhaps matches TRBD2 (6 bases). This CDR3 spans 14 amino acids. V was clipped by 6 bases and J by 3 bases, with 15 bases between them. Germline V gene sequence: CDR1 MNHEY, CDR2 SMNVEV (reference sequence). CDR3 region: CASSLSSGHYEQYF. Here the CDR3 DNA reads TGTGCCAGCAGCCTTAGTAGCGGACACTACGAGCAGTACTTC.

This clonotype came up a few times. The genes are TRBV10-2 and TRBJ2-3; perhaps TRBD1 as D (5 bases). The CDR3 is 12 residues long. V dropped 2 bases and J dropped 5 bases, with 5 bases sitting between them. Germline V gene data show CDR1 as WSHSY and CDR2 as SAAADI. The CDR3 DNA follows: TGCGCCAGCAGTGAGCAGGGAGATACGCAGTATTTT. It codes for CASSEQGDTQYF.

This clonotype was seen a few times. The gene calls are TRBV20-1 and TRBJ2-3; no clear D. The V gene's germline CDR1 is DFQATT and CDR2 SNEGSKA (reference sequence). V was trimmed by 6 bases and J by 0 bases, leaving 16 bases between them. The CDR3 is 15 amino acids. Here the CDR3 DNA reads TGCAGTGCCGTCTTTGCGGCTGATAGCACAGATACGCAGTATTTT. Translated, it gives CSAVFAADSTDTQYF.

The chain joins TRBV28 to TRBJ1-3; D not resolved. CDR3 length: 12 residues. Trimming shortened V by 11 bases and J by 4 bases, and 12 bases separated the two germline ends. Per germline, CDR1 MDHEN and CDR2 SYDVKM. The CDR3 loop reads CAGGTAGNTIYF. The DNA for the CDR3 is TGTGCCGGCGGAACGGCAGGAAACACCATATATTTT.

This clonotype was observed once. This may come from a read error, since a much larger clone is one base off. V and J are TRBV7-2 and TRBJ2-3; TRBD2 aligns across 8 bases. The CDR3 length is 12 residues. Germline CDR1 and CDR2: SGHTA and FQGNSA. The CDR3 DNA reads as TGTGCCAGCGGCTTCAGGAGCGGGAGACCGTATTTT. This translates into CASGFRSGRPYF. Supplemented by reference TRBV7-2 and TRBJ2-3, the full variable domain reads GAGVSQSPSNKVTEKGKDVELRCDPISGHTALYWYRQSLGQGLEFLIYFQGNSAPDKSGLPSDRFSAERTGGSVSTLTIQRTQQEDSAVYLCASGFRSGRPYFGPGTRLTVL.

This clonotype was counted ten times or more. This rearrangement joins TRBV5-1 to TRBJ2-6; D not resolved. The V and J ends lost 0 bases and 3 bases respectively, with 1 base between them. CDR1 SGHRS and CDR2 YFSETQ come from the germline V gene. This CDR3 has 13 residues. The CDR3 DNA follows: TGCGCCAGCAGCTTGGATGGGGCCAACGTCCTGACTTTC. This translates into CASSLDGANVLTF.

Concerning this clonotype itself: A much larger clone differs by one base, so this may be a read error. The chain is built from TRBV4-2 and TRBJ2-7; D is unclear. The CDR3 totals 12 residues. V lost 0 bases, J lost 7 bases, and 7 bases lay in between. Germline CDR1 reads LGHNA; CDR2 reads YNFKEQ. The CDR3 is CASSQDTHEQYF. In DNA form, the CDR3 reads TGTGCCAGCAGCCAAGATACACATGAGCAGTACTTC.

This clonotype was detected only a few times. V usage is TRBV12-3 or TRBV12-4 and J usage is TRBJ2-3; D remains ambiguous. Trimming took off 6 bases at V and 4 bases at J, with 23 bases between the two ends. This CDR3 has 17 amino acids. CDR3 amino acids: CASSTQSRTILPDTQYF. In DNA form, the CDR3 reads TGTGCCAGCAGCACCCAATCGCGGACCATCCTTCCAGATACGCAGTATTTT.

The DNA for the CDR3 is TGTGCCAGCAGCTTAGGATTACGGGGACCCTACAATGAGCAGTTCTTC. This encodes CASSLGLRGPYNEQFF. This chain links TRBV7-2 with TRBJ2-1, with D tentatively TRBD1 or TRBD2 (5 bases each). The V gene's germline CDR1 is SGHTA and CDR2 FQGNSA. With 1 base removed from V and 2 bases from J, the gap between germline ends came to 12 bases. The CDR3 totals 16 residues.

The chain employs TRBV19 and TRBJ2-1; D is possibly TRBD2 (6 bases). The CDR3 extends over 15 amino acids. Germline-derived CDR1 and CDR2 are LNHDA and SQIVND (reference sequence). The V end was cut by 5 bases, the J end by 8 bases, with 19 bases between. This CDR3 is CASSPGGGRGDEQFF. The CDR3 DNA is TGTGCCAGTAGTCCTGGGGGAGGTCGGGGCGATGAGCAGTTCTTC.

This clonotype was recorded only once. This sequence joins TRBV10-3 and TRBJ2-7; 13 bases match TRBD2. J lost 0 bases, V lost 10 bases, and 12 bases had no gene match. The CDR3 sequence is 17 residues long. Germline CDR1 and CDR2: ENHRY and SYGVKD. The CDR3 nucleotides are TGTGCCACGGCTCCAGGACTAGCGGGAGATGGCTCCTACGAGCAGTACTTC. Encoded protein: CATAPGLAGDGSYEQYF.

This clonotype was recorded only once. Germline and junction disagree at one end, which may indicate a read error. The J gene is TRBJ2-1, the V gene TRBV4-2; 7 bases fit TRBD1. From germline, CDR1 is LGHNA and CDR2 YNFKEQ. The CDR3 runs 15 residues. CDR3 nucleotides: TGTGCCAGCAGCCACCCGGGACAGAACTACGATGAGCAGTTCTTC. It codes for CASSHPGQNYDEQFF.

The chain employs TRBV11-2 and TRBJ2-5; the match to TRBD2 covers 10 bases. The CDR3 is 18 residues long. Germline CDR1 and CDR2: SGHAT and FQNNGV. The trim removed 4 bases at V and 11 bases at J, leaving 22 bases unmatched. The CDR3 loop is CASSSQPPLAGVGYEQYF. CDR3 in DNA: TGTGCCAGCAGCTCCCAACCCCCTCTAGCGGGAGTCGGCTATGAGCAGTACTTC.

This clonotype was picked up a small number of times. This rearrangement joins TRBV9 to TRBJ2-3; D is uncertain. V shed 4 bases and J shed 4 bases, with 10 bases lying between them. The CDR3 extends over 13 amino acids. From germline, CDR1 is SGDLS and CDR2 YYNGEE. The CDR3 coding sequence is TGTGCCAGCAGCTCGGACGCTTCAGATACGCAGTATTTT. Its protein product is CASSSDASDTQYF.

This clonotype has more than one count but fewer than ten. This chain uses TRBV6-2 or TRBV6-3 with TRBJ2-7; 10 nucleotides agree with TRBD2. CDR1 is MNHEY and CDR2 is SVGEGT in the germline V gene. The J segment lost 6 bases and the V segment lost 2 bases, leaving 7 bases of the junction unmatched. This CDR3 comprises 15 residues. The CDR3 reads CASSYTASGSFEQYF. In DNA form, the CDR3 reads TGTGCCAGCAGTTACACGGCTAGCGGGAGTTTCGAGCAGTACTTC.

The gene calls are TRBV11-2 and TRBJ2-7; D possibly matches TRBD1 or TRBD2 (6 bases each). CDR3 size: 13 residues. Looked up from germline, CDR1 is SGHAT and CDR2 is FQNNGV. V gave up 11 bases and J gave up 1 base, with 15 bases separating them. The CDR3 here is CARARGASYEQYF. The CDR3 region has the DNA TGTGCCCGTGCGAGGGGGGCATCCTACGAGCAGTACTTC. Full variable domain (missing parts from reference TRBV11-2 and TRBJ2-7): EAGVAQSPRYKIIEKRQSVAFWCNPISGHATLYWYQQILGQGPKLLIQFQNNGVVDDSQLPKDRFSAERLKGVDSTLKIQPAKLEDSAVYLCARARGASYEQYFGPGTRLTVT.